This T cell receptor (beta chain) derives from a study of somatic mutations in cytotoxic T cells in rheumatoid arthritis. Both CD4+ and CD8+ cells were separated through positive magnetic bead selection, and their purity was verified using flow cytometry. TCRdb's table, derived via immunoSEQ multiplex PCR, lists solely in-frame clones and lacks some. The data contain almost 20,000 clones, more than 65% of them seen just once; the ten biggest clones take up about 10%. V was shortened by 3 bases and J by 9 bases, with 12 bases between the two germline ends. This CDR3 has 13 amino acids. Germline loops: CDR1 LNHDA, CDR2 SQIVND (reference sequence).

This clonotype was sampled from a woman aged 45-65 years in good health. This chain connects TRBV19 to TRBJ2-1; D is unclear. Sequenced input: CD8+ T cells sorted from blood. This CDR3 is CASSMRSTGEQFF. CDR3 DNA: TGTGCCAGTAGTATGCGATCCACGGGTGAGCAGTTCTTC.